Listed below are T cell receptor beta chains from one sample, sequenced in a study of post-analysis software for immune sequencing data. TCRdb re-derived calls from the PCR reads in MiXCR, one entry per CDR3 protein. This table holds approximately 690,000 distinct CDR3 sequences, 59% found once. The sample comprised blood. The source is a girl aged 2 to 10 with multiple sclerosis. The CDR3 runs from the conserved cysteine through the conserved F or W. Each record gives: V gene, clone size, J gene, D gene, CDR3 DNA, CDR3 protein. D genes are given only for firm matches. Size is stated for part of the rows, as once, few or many counts, or as a class when the clone is expanded.

>TRBV20-1|-|TRBJ1-2|TRBD1
TGCAGTGCTGTTGGGACAGGGGGCGACTATGGCTACACCTTC
CSAVGTGGDYGYTF
>TRBV6-5|-|TRBJ2-3|-
TGTGCCAGCAGTCACCAACTAGATAGGGTGGATACGCAGTATTTT
CASSHQLDRVDTQYF
>TRBV20-1|-|TRBJ1-2|-
TGCAGTGCTAGAGTACCTAACTATGGCTACACCTTC
CSARVPNYGYTF
>TRBV5-1|-|TRBJ2-7|TRBD1
TGCGCCAGCAGCTGGGGACAGGCCTACGAGCAGTACTTC
CASSWGQAYEQYF
>TRBV5-1|-|TRBJ2-7|TRBD2
TGCGCCAGCAGTCCCGGGACTAGCGCCGAGCAGTACTTC
CASSPGTSAEQYF
>TRBV7-3|-|TRBJ2-5|-
TGTGCCACGCACGATAAAGAGACCCAGTACTTC
CATHDKETQYF
>TRBV7-2|-|TRBJ2-3|-
TGTGCCAGCAGCTTTACAGCAACTAGCACAGATACGCAGTATTTT
CASSFTATSTDTQYF
>TRBV5-1|once|TRBJ2-1|TRBD1
TGCGCCAGCAGCTTCGGACAGGGCTTCGCCTACAACGAGCAGTTCTTC
CASSFGQGFAYNEQFF
>TRBV5-1|-|TRBJ1-1|-
TGCGCCAGCAGCTTGGGGACCGCCCCGAACACTGAAGCTTTCTTT
CASSLGTAPNTEAFF
>TRBV5-8|-|TRBJ2-5|TRBD1
TGTGCCAGCAGCATGACAGGGAAAGAGACCCAGTACTTC
CASSMTGKETQYF
>TRBV5-4|-|TRBJ2-3|-
TGTGCCAGCAGCTTGTGGGGGATCGGGACGCAGTATTTT
CASSLWGIGTQYF
>TRBV5-4|-|TRBJ2-5|TRBD1
TGTGCCAGCAGCTTCCGGGAAGGGGGCCCCCTAAAAGAGACCCAGTACTTC
CASSFREGGPLKETQYF
>TRBV9|-|TRBJ2-1|TRBD2
TGTGCCAGCAGCGTAGGGGGGGGTACGCGTGAGCAGTTCTTC
CASSVGGGTREQFF
>TRBV5-4|-|TRBJ2-5|TRBD1
TGTGCCAGCAGCTTGGGTGGGGGACAGCGCCAAGAGACCCAGTACTTC
CASSLGGGQRQETQYF
>TRBV20-1|-|TRBJ2-1|-
TGCAGTGCTAGAGACAGGGTAGCGCTCTACAATGAGCAGTTCTTC
CSARDRVALYNEQFF
>TRBV5-1|-|TRBJ2-5|TRBD2
TGCGCCAGCAGCAGGACGACTAGCGGGGGGGAAGAGACCCAGTACTTC
CASSRTTSGGEETQYF
>TRBV29-1|-|TRBJ1-4|-
TGCAGCGTTGCTCCCCGGGAGGCAGGGTGGGGTGAAAAACTGTTTTTT
CSVAPREAGWGEKLFF
>TRBV14|-|TRBJ2-7|TRBD2
TGTGCCAGCAGCCAAGAACCGGGAGGGGCTGAGCAGTACTTC
CASSQEPGGAEQYF
>TRBV5-1|-|TRBJ2-5|-
TGCGCCAGCGTACCTCCAGGGATGGGGGGAGAGACCCAGTACTTC
CASVPPGMGGETQYF
>TRBV5-1|-|TRBJ2-5|TRBD1
TGCGCCAGCAGCGCGACAGGGTCGGAGGAGACCCAGTACTTC
CASSATGSEETQYF
>TRBV4-2|-|TRBJ1-2|-
TGTGCCAGCACGGAGGGAACGGGCTACACCTTC
CASTEGTGYTF
>TRBV28|-|TRBJ2-7|TRBD1
TGTGCCAGCAGCTCGCCTGGGACAGCCACCTACGAGCAGTACTTC
CASSSPGTATYEQYF
>TRBV7-7|-|TRBJ2-3|-
TGTGCTAGCAGCTTAGGAGTCAAGCGAGGCACAGATACGCAGTATTTT
CASSLGVKRGTDTQYF